These T cell receptor beta chains were read from a single sample in a study of T-cell reconstitution after alpha-beta-depleted transplantation in children. TCRdb reprocessed the PCR reads with MiXCR, giving one entry per CDR3 protein. Of hundreds of thousands of distinct CDR3 sequences in the sample, 10% to 15% were seen once. This specimen consisted of PBMCs, mostly from graft donor cells, obtained 360 days after TCRalphabeta/CD19-depleted stem cell transplant. The receptor set was obtained from a male patient younger than 18 who had a stem cell transplant for acute myeloid leukemia, so the T cells may come from the graft donor. The CDR3 runs from the conserved cysteine through the conserved F or W. The D gene is left open where the match is weak. Only some rows state a clone size, as once, few, many or a class for expanded clones.

J gene | D gene | V gene | clone size | CDR3 DNA | CDR3 protein
TRBJ1-1 | NA | TRBV5-1 | NA | TGCGCCAGCAGCTGGTCGGGCAGGACCACTGAAGCTTTCTTT | CASSWSGRTTEAFF
TRBJ2-7 | TRBD1 | TRBV5-1 | NA | TGCGCCAGCAGATCCACAGGGGGAGCCTACGAGCAGTACTTC | CASRSTGGAYEQYF
TRBJ2-7 | TRBD2 | TRBV7-8 | few | TGTGCCAGCAGCTTAGCGCGGGCTAGCGGGACCTACTCCTACGAGCAGTACTTC | CASSLARASGTYSYEQYF
TRBJ2-5 | NA | TRBV5-6 | NA | TGTGCCAGCAGCTTGGATGCTCAGGGCACGTATGAGACCCAGTACTTC | CASSLDAQGTYETQYF
TRBJ2-1 | NA | TRBV7-6 | NA | TGTGCCAGCAGCGCGGGACCGGGTGAGCAGTTCTTC | CASSAGPGEQFF
TRBJ2-3 | NA | TRBV15 | NA | TGTGCCACCAGCGCCTGGTGGAACAAGGACTTCACAGATACGCAGTATTTT | CATSAWWNKDFTDTQYF
TRBJ2-3 | NA | TRBV10-3 | few | TGTGCCATCACCGACTTTCCTTCGAGAGGTACGCAGTATTTT | CAITDFPSRGTQYF
TRBJ2-5 | NA | TRBV5-1 | few | TGCGCCAGCAGCAAGATTACGCGGGACTCCAGGTACTTC | CASSKITRDSRYF
TRBJ2-7 | TRBD2 | TRBV3-1 | NA | TGTGCCAGCTGCCAAGGACTAGGCGGAGTGATTATCTACGAGCAGTACTTC | CASCQGLGGVIIYEQYF
TRBJ2-7 | NA | TRBV6-5 | NA | TGTGCCAGCAGTTACATCCAGGGCCTAAACGAGCAGTACTTC | CASSYIQGLNEQYF
TRBJ2-1 | NA | TRBV12-3/TRBV12-4 | few | TGTGCCAGCAACCGGGACTACAATGAGCAGTTCTTC | CASNRDYNEQFF
TRBJ2-1 | NA | TRBV18 | NA | TGTGCCAGCTCACCCACCGGGACAAGTCACAATGAGCAGTTCTTC | CASSPTGTSHNEQFF
TRBJ2-3 | TRBD1 | TRBV28 | few | TGTGCCAGCAGTTTATGGACACAGGGGCAGGCCACAGATACGCAGTATTTT | CASSLWTQGQATDTQYF
TRBJ2-7 | NA | TRBV6-2/TRBV6-3 | NA | TGTGCCAGCAAGATTGCACAAGGGGGAACCTACGAGCAGTACTTC | CASKIAQGGTYEQYF
TRBJ2-1 | NA | TRBV20-1 | many | TGCAGTGCTAGAGACCGGGAGAACCTCTCCTACAATGAGCAGTTCTTC | CSARDRENLSYNEQFF
TRBJ2-7 | NA | TRBV28 | NA | TGTGCCAGCAAATTTGGATCCCGCGAGCAGTACTTC | CASKFGSREQYF